This T cell receptor (beta chain) was obtained from a study of T cell responses to AZD1222 COVID-19 vaccine. Study observations and caveats: Mapped onto spike, vaccine-associated CD4 TCRs spanned it and were dominant at 160-218 and 743-854.

Worth noting for this clone: The antigen remains unidentified.

This table comes from immunoSEQ multiplex PCR, and its TCRdb copy is limited to in-frame clones, with some not included. Here the sample spans 110,000 to 150,000 clones, roughly 91% being singletons. The clonotype was recovered from an adult who received the AZD1222 COVID-19 vaccine. The specimen comprised peripheral blood, sampled 28 days after the second AZD1222 dose.

CDR3 coding DNA: TGTGCCAGCAGCGAAGGCAGCGGGGGGGCCTGGGAGACCCAGTACTTC. This codes for CASSEGSGGAWETQYF. The rearrangement links TRBV9 to TRBJ2-5, with 10 positions matching TRBD2. The V segment lost 3 bases and the J segment 5 bases; nucleotides outside the gene matches: 10. Germline V lookup: CDR1 SGDLS, CDR2 YYNGEE. The CDR3 is made up of 16 amino acids. The complete variable domain, with remaining parts taken from reference TRBV9 and TRBJ2-5, reads DSGVTQTPKHLITATGQRVTLRCSPRSGDLSVYWYQQSLDQGLQFLIQYYNGEERAKGNILERFSAQQFPDLHSELNLSSLELGDSALYFCASSEGSGGAWETQYFGPGTRLLVL.